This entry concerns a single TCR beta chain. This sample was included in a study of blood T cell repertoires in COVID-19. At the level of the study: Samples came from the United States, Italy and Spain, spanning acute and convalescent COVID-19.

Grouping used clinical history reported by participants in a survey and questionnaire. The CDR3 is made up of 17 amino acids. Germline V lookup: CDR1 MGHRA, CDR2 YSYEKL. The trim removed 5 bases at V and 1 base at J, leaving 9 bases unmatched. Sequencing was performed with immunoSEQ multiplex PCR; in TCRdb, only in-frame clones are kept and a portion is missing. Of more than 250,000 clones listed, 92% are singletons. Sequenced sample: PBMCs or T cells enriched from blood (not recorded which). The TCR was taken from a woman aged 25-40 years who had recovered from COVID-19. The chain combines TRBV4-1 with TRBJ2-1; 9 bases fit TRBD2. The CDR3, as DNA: TGCGCCAGCAGCTCCAGATTAGCGGGAGTTTCCTACAATGAGCAGTTCTTC. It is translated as CASSSRLAGVSYNEQFF.